One sample yielded the 21 T cell receptor beta chains listed below, sequenced in a study of STAT3 mutations in large granular lymphocyte leukemia. Their cognate antigens are unknown. Whole-study findings and limits: Every T-LGLL patient had at least one immunodominant TCRbeta clonotype.

Produced via immunoSEQ multiplex PCR; TCRdb's table is partial and in-frame only. This table holds some 27,000 clones, around three quarters found once. Sequenced: peripheral blood mononuclear cells. These receptors were obtained from a woman aged 45-65 years with T-cell large granular lymphocyte leukemia. Some clones in this sample may be carry-over from other donors' samples.

The V call is TRBV5-1, the J call TRBJ2-7, with 7 nucleotides matching TRBD1. Unmatched junction bases numbered 8, after V lost 5 bases and J lost 0 bases. This CDR3 contains 15 residues. Germline CDR1 reads SGHRS; CDR2 reads YFSETQ. This chain's CDR3 is CASRTGPGSSYEQYF. The CDR3 DNA reads as TGCGCCAGCAGGACAGGGCCGGGAAGCTCCTACGAGCAGTACTTC.

The gene calls are TRBV15 and TRBJ2-7, with D hard to call. Germline assignment: CDR1 LNHNV and CDR2 YYDKDF (reference sequence). CDR3 length: 14 residues. Trimming pared 1 base from V and 0 bases from J, leaving 7 bases between. CDR3 region: CATSRGMDSYEQYF. CDR3 coding DNA: TGTGCCACCAGCAGAGGTATGGACTCCTACGAGCAGTACTTC.

V gene TRBV28 combines with J gene TRBJ2-7, with 8 bases matching TRBD2. Unmatched junction bases numbered 4, after V lost 3 bases and J lost 0 bases. The CDR3 is 15 residues long. CDR1 MDHEN and CDR2 SYDVKM come from the germline V gene. The CDR3 loop reads CASSFASGYSYEQYF. CDR3 bases: TGTGCCAGCAGTTTCGCTAGCGGGTACTCCTACGAGCAGTACTTC. Full variable domain (rest looked up from reference TRBV28 and TRBJ2-7): DVKVTQSSRYLVKRTGEKVFLECVQDMDHENMFWYRQDPGLGLRLIYFSYDVKMKEKGDIPEGYSVSREKKERFSLILESASTNQTSMYLCASSFASGYSYEQYFGPGTRLTVT.

This rearrangement joins TRBV7-2 to TRBJ1-5, with 8 bases that match TRBD1. Germline V gene sequence: CDR1 SGHTA, CDR2 FQGNSA. CDR3 length: 15 residues. V lost 1 base to trimming and J lost 7 bases; unmatched junction nucleotides: 6. CDR3 protein: CASSLGQGAGQPQHF. CDR3 nucleotide sequence: TGTGCCAGCAGCTTAGGGCAGGGGGCAGGGCAGCCCCAGCATTTT. Supplemented by reference TRBV7-2 and TRBJ1-5, the full variable domain reads GAGVSQSPSNKVTEKGKDVELRCDPISGHTALYWYRQSLGQGLEFLIYFQGNSAPDKSGLPSDRFSAERTGGSVSTLTIQRTQQEDSAVYLCASSLGQGAGQPQHFGDGTRLSIL.

The chain has TRBV5-1 and TRBJ2-1; D is unclear. Trimming shortened V by 0 bases and J by 7 bases, and 14 bases separated the two germline ends. There are 15 residues in the CDR3. Germline CDR1 SGHRS, CDR2 YFSETQ. CDR3 in DNA: TGCGCCAGCAGCTTGGAAGGGTCGACCGGGAATGAGCAGTTCTTC. It translates to CASSLEGSTGNEQFF.

The chain is built from TRBV5-4 and TRBJ2-1, with no clear D. Germline V lookup: CDR1 SGHNT, CDR2 YYREEE (reference sequence). The CDR3 runs to 15 residues. Trimming pared 1 base from V and 7 bases from J, leaving 15 bases between. CDR3 nucleotide sequence: TGTGCCAGCAGCTTGAATGGGTTATCACGGAATGAGCAGTTCTTC. Amino acids: CASSLNGLSRNEQFF. The full variable domain, in which reference TRBV5-4 and TRBJ2-1 provide the parts outside the CDR3, is ETGVTQSPTHLIKTRGQQVTLRCSSQSGHNTVSWYQQALGQGPQFIFQYYREEENGRGNFPPRFSGLQFPNYSSELNVNALELDDSALYLCASSLNGLSRNEQFFGPGTRLTVL.

This clone was counted between two and nine times. The chain employs TRBV2 and TRBJ1-2; TRBD1 might be the D (5 bases). Germline CDR1 and CDR2: SNHLY and FYNNEI. CDR3 length equals 13 residues. Trimming took off 10 bases at V and 7 bases at J, with 19 bases between the two ends. DNA of the CDR3: TGTGCCACCAAGGAAGTGGGGGGAGCTGGCTACACCTTC. Amino acid sequence: CATKEVGGAGYTF.

In this sample, this clone turned up a few times. The CDR3 region is CASSPGKGGYEQYF. As DNA, the CDR3 is TGTGCCAGCAGCCCAGGAAAGGGCGGCTACGAGCAGTACTTC. The gene calls are TRBV4-2 and TRBJ2-7, with D unclear. The CDR3 covers 14 residues. The V end was cut by 4 bases, the J end by 3 bases, with 13 bases between. From germline, CDR1 is LGHNA and CDR2 YNFKEQ.

V usage is TRBV18 and J usage is TRBJ2-1, with D perhaps TRBD2 (5 bases). Per germline, CDR1 KGHSH and CDR2 LQKENI. V was trimmed by 4 bases and J by 7 bases, leaving 17 bases between them. The CDR3 sequence is 15 residues long. The CDR3 DNA reads TGTGCCAGCTCACGCATAAGCGGCGGAACGAATGAGCAGTTCTTC. Its translation is CASSRISGGTNEQFF.

V is TRBV6-6 and J is TRBJ2-7; D remains unclear. The V gene's germline CDR1 is MNHNY and CDR2 SVGAGI (reference sequence). V lost 5 bases, J lost 9 bases, and 11 bases lay in between. There are 11 residues in the CDR3. The CDR3 nucleotides are TGTGCCAGCAGTCGTAACTTTGGGCAGTACTTC. Translated, it gives CASSRNFGQYF.

This chain connects TRBV30 to TRBJ1-2, with 8 bases that match TRBD1. Germline CDR1 reads GTSNPN; CDR2 reads SVGIG (reference sequence). The CDR3 length is 11 residues. V lost 5 bases to trimming and J lost 8 bases; unmatched junction nucleotides: 4. CDR3 bases: TGTGCCTGGGCGGACAGGGTCGGCTACACCTTC. The encoded protein is CAWADRVGYTF.

The V and J genes are TRBV15 and TRBJ2-1, with D unresolved. Germline CDR1 LNHNV, CDR2 YYDKDF (reference sequence). Trimming shortened V by 3 bases and J by 6 bases, and 9 bases separated the two germline ends. CDR3 length: 13 residues. Here the CDR3 DNA reads TGTGCCACCAGCAGGGCGCCGGGCAATGAGCAGTTCTTC. Its translation: CATSRAPGNEQFF.

Comment on this clone: Other DNA sequences within the sample encode an identical CDR3. This chain joins TRBV6-1 and TRBJ2-7; TRBD2 is a possible D gene (5 bases). The V end was cut by 7 bases, the J end by 0 bases, with 13 bases between. The CDR3 runs to 14 residues. Germline loops: CDR1 MNHNS, CDR2 SASEGT. CDR3 DNA sequence: TGTGCCAGCACCCTAACGGGAAGCTCCTACGAGCAGTACTTC. This encodes CASTLTGSSYEQYF.

The chain links TRBV15 to TRBJ2-6; TRBD1 or TRBD2 may be the D gene (6 bases each). Trimming pared 5 bases from V and 5 bases from J, leaving 13 bases between. Per the germline V gene, CDR1 is LNHNV and CDR2 is YYDKDF (reference sequence). The CDR3 has 15 amino acids. The CDR3 protein is CATSGGHTWANVLTF. As DNA, the CDR3 is TGTGCCACCAGCGGGGGGCATACTTGGGCCAACGTCCTGACTTTC.

The J gene is TRBJ2-2, the V gene TRBV6-6, with D hard to call. The CDR3 extends over 13 amino acids. V was clipped by 5 bases and J by 0 bases, with 4 bases between them. CDR1 and CDR2 from the germline V gene are MNHNY and SVGAGI (reference sequence). CDR3 DNA sequence: TGTGCCAGCAGTACACCGAACACCGGGGAGCTGTTTTTT. It yields the protein CASSTPNTGELFF.

The table lists this clone with a count of one. CDR3 bases: TGCAGCGCCAGGACTAGCGGGAGATACAATGAGCAGTTCTTC. It yields the protein CSARTSGRYNEQFF. This chain connects TRBV29-1 to TRBJ2-1, with TRBD2 matching over 13 bases. The CDR3 extends over 14 amino acids. The germline V gene encodes CDR1 SQVTM and CDR2 ANQGSEA. V gave up 7 bases and J gave up 4 bases; unmatched junction bases: 4.

The genes are TRBV6-1 and TRBJ2-3; D assignment may be TRBD1 or TRBD2 (5 bases each). This CDR3 has 15 amino acids. V was pared by 5 bases and J by 3 bases, with 15 bases between. Germline assignment: CDR1 MNHNS and CDR2 SASEGT. The CDR3 reads CASSPHVGGTDTQYF. The DNA of the CDR3 is TGTGCCAGCAGTCCCCACGTTGGGGGTACAGATACGCAGTATTTT.

This chain uses TRBV30 with TRBJ2-7; D is unclear. CDR3 length: 13 amino acids. V gave up 0 bases and J gave up 4 bases, with 10 bases separating them. CDR1 GTSNPN and CDR2 SVGIG come from the germline V gene (reference sequence). The CDR3 loop is CAWSVQLVYEQYF. CDR3 DNA sequence: TGTGCCTGGAGTGTACAATTAGTGTACGAGCAGTACTTC. Based on the CDR3 plus reference TRBV30 and TRBJ2-7, the full variable domain is SQTIHQWPATLVQPVGSPLSLECTVEGTSNPNLYWYRQAAGRGLQLLFYSVGIGQISSEVPQNLSASRPQDRQFILSSKKLLLSDSGFYLCAWSVQLVYEQYFGPGTRLTVT.

The chain combines TRBV18 with TRBJ2-7; TRBD2 aligns across 8 bases. V lost 3 bases, J lost 5 bases, and 9 bases stayed unmatched. Germline values: CDR1 KGHSH, CDR2 LQKENI. This CDR3 has 15 amino acids. CDR3 DNA sequence: TGTGCCAGCTCACCTCTAAGCGGGAGTTGGCACGAGCAGTACTTC. This gives the protein CASSPLSGSWHEQYF.

This rearrangement joins TRBV7-9 to TRBJ1-2, with D possibly being TRBD1 (5 bases). CDR3 length: 14 residues. V was trimmed by 5 bases and J by 1 base, leaving 11 bases between them. CDR1 and CDR2 (germline): SEHNR, FQNEAQ (reference sequence). The CDR3 coding sequence is TGTGCCAGCAGCCTTTGGGACCGTAACTATGGCTACACCTTC. Its protein is CASSLWDRNYGYTF. Full variable domain (outside the CDR3, taken from reference TRBV7-9 and TRBJ1-2): DTGVSQNPRHKITKRGQNVTFRCDPISEHNRLYWYRQTLGQGPEFLTYFQNEAQLEKSRLLSDRFSAERPKGSFSTLEIQRTEQGDSAMYLCASSLWDRNYGYTFGSGTRLTVV.

The chain links TRBV29-1 to TRBJ1-2; 11 nucleotides agree with TRBD1. Germline V gene data show CDR1 as SQVTM and CDR2 as ANQGSEA. The CDR3 consists of 12 residues. J gave up 5 bases and V 7 bases, and 3 bases lay outside the gene matches. The CDR3 sequence is CSAGQGVYGYTF. The CDR3 DNA reads as TGCAGCGCGGGACAGGGGGTTTATGGCTACACCTTC.